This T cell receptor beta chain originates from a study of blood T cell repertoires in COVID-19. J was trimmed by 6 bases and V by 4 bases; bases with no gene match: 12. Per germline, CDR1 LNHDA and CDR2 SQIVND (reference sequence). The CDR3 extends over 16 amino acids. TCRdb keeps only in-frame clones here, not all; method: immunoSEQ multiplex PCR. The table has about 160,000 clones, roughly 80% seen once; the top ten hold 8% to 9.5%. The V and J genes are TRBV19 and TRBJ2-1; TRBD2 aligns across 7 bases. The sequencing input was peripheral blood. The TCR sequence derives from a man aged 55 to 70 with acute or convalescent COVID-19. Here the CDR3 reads CASSTPGGDWTNEQFF. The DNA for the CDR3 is TGTGCCAGTAGTACACCTGGGGGGGACTGGACCAATGAGCAGTTCTTC.